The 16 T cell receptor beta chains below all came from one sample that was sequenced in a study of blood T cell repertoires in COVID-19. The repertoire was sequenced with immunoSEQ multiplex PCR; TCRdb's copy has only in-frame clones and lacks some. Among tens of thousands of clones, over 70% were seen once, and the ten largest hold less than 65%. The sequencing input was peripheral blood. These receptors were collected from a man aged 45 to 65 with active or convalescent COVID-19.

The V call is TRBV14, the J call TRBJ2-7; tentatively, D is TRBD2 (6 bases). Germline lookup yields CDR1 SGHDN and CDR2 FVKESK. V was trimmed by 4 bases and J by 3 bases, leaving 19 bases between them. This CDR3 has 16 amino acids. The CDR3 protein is CASSLTHGRWVYEQYF. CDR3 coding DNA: TGTGCCAGCAGCCTGACACACGGGAGATGGGTCTACGAGCAGTACTTC. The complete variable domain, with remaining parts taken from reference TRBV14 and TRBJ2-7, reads EAGVTQFPSHSVIEKGQTVTLRCDPISGHDNLYWYRRVMGKEIKFLLHFVKESKQDESGMPNNRFLAERTGGTYSTLKVQPAELEDSGVYFCASSLTHGRWVYEQYFGPGTRLTVT.

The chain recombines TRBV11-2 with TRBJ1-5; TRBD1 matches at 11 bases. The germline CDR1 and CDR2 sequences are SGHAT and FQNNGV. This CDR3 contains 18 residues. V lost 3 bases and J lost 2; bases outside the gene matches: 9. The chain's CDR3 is CASSLGTGGREGNQPQHF. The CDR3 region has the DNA TGTGCCAGCAGCTTGGGGACAGGGGGACGGGAGGGCAATCAGCCCCAGCATTTT. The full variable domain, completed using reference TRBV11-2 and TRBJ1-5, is EAGVAQSPRYKIIEKRQSVAFWCNPISGHATLYWYQQILGQGPKLLIQFQNNGVVDDSQLPKDRFSAERLKGVDSTLKIQPAKLEDSAVYLCASSLGTGGREGNQPQHFGDGTRLSIL.

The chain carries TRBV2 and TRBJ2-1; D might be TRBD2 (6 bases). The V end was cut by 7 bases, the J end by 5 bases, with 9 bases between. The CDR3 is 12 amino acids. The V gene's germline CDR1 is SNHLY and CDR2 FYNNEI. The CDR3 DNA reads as TGTGCCAGCACCGGGGGTGACAATGAGCAGTTCTTC. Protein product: CASTGGDNEQFF.

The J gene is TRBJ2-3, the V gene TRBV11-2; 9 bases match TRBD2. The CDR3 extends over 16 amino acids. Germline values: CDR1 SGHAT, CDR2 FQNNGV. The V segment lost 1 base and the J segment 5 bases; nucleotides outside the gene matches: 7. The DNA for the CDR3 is TGTGCCAGCAGCTTAGGCGGGGGGGCCTCTATAGATACGCAGTATTTT. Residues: CASSLGGGASIDTQYF.

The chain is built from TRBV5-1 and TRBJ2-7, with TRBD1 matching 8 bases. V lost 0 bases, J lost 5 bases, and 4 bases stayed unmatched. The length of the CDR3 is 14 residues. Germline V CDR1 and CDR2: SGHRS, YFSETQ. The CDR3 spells CASSLAGQGNEQYF. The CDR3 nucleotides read TGCGCCAGCAGCTTGGCCGGACAGGGCAACGAGCAGTACTTC.

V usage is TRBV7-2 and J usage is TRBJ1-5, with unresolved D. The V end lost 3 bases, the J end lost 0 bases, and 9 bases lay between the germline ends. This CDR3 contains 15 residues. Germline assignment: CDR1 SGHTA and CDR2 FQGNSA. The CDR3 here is CASSLGVGSNQPQHF. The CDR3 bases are TGTGCCAGCAGCTTGGGCGTGGGTAGCAATCAGCCCCAGCATTTT.

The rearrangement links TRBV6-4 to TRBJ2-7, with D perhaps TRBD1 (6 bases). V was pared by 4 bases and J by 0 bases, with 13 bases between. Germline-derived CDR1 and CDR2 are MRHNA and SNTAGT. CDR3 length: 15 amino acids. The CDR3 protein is CASSVRGGSSYEQYF. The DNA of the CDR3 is TGTGCCAGCAGTGTGAGAGGGGGAAGCTCCTACGAGCAGTACTTC.

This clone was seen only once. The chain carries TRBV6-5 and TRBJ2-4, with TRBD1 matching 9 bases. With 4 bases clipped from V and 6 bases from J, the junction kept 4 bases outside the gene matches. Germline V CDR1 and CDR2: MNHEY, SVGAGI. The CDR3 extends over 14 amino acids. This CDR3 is CASSFDRGGNIQYF. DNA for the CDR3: TGTGCCAGCAGTTTCGACAGGGGGGGAAACATTCAGTACTTC.

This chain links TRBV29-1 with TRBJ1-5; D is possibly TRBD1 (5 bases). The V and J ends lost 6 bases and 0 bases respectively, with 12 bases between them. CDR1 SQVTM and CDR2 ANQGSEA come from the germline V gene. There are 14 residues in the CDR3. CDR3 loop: CSVSAGNSNQPQHF. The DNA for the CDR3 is TGCAGCGTCTCTGCAGGGAATAGCAATCAGCCCCAGCATTTT.

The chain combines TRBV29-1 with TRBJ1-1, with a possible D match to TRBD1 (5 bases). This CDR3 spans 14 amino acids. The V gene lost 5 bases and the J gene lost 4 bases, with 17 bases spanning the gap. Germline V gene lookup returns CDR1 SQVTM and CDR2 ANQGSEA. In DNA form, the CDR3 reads TGCAGCGTTTCAAGTCGGGACTCGATCACTGAAGCTTTCTTT. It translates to CSVSSRDSITEAFF.

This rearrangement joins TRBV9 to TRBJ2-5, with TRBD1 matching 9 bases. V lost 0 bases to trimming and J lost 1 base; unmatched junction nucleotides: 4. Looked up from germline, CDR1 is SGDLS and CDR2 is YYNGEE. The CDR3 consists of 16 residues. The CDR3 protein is CASSVDGQGPQETQYF. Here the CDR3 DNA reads TGTGCCAGCAGCGTAGATGGACAGGGGCCCCAAGAGACCCAGTACTTC.

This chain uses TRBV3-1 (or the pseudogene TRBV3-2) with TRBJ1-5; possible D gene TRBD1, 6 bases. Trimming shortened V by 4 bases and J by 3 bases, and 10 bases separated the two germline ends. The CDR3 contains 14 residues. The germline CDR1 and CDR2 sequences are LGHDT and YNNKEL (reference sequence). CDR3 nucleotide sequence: TGTGCCAGCAGCCGACGGGACACCAATCAGCCCCAGCATTTT. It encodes CASSRRDTNQPQHF.

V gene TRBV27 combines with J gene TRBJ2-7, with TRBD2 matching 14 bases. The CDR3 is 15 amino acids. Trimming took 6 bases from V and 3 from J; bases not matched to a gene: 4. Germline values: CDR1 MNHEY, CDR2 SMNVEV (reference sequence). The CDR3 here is CASSKGTSGSYEQYF. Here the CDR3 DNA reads TGTGCCAGCAGCAAAGGGACTAGCGGGAGCTACGAGCAGTACTTC.

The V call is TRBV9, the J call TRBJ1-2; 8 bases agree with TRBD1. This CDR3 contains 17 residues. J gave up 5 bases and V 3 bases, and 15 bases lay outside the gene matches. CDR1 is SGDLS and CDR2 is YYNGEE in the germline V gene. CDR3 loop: CASSGTRPPTGGYGYTF. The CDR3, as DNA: TGTGCCAGCAGCGGGACCAGGCCCCCTACAGGGGGGTATGGCTACACCTTC.

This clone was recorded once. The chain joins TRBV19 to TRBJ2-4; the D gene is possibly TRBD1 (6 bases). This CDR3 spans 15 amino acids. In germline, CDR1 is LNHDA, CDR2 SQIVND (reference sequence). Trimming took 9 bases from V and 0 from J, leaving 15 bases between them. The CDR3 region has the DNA TGTGCCAGCCGTGGGACAAATGTAGCCAAAAACATTCAGTACTTC. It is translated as CASRGTNVAKNIQYF.

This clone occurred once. The CDR3 protein is CASSQTSATQETQYF. DNA of the CDR3: TGTGCCAGCAGCCAGACTAGCGCGACCCAAGAGACCCAGTACTTC. J is TRBJ2-5 and V is TRBV7-3; 8 bases fit TRBD2. V was clipped by 5 bases and J by 1 base; unmatched bases: 6. CDR1 and CDR2 (germline): SGHTA, FQGTGA. The CDR3 totals 15 residues.